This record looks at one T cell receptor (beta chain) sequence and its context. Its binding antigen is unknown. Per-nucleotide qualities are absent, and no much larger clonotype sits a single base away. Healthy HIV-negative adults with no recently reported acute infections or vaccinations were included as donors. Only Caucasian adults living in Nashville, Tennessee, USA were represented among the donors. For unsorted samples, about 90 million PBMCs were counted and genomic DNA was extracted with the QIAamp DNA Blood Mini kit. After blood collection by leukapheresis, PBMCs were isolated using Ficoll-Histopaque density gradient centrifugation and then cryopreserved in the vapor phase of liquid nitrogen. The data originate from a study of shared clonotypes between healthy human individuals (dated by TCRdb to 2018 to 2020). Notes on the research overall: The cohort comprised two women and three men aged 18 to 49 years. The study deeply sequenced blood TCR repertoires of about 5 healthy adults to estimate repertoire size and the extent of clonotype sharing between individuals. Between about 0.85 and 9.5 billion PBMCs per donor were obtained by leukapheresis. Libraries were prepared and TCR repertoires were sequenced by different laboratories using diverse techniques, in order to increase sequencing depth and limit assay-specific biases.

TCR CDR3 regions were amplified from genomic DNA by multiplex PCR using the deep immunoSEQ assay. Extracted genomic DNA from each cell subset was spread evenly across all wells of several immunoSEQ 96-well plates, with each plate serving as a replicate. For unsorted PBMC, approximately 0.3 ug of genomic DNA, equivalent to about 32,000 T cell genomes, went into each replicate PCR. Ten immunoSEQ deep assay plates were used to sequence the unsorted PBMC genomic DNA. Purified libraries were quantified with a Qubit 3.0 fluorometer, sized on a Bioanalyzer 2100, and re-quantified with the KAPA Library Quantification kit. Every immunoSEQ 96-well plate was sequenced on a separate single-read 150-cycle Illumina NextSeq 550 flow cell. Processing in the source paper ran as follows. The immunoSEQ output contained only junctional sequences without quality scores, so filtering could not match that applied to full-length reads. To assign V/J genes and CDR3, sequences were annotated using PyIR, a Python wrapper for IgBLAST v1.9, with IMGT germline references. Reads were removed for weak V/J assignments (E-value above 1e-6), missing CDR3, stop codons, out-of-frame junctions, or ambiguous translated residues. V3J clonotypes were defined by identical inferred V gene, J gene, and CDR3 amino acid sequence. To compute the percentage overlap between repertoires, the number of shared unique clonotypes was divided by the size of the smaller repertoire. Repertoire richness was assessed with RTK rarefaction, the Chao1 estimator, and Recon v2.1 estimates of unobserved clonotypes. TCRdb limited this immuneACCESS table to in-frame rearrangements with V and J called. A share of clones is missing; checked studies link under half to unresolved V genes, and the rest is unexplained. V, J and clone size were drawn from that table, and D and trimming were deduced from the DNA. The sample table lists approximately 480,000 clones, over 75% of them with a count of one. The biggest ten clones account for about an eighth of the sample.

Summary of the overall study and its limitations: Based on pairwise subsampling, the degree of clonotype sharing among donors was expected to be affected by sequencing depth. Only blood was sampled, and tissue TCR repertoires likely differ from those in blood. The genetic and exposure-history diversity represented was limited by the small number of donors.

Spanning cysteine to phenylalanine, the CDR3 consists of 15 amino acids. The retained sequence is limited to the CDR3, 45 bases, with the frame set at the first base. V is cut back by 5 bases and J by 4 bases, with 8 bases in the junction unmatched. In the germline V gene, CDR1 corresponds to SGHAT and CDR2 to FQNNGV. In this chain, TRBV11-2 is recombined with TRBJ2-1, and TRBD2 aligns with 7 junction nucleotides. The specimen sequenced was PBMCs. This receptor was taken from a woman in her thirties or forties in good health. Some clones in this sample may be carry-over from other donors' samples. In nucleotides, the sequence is TGTGCCAGCAGCCCGACTAGCCGAGAATACAATGAGCAGTTCTTC. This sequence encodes CASSPTSREYNEQFF.